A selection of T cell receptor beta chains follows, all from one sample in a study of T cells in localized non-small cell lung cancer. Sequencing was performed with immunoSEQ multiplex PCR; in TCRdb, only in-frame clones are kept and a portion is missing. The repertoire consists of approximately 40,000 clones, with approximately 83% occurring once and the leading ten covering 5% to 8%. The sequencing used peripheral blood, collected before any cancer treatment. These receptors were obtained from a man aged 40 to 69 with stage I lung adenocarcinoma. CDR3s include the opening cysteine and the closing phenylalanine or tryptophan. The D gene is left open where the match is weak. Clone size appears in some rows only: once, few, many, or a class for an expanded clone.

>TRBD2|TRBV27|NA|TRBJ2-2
CASSLSGRVAGELFF
TGTGCCAGCAGTTTATCCGGGAGGGTAGCCGGGGAGCTGTTTTTT
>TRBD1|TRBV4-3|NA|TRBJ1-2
CASSQVQGAEGYTF
TGCGCCAGCAGCCAGGTACAGGGGGCGGAGGGCTACACCTTC
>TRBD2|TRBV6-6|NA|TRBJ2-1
CASRRLAGGGNEQFF
TGTGCCAGCAGAAGACTAGCGGGAGGAGGCAATGAGCAGTTCTTC
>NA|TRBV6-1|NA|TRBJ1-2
CASSELRRVGNYGYTF
TGTGCCAGCAGTGAATTACGGAGGGTTGGGAACTATGGCTACACCTTC
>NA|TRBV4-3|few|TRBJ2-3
CASSQVAAGLTDTQYF
TGCGCCAGCAGCCAAGTCGCAGCGGGTCTCACAGATACGCAGTATTTT
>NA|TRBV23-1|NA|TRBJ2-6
CASLSDPQGKFRTGANVLTF
TGCGCCAGCTTATCTGATCCTCAGGGTAAGTTTCGGACAGGGGCCAACGTCCTGACTTTC
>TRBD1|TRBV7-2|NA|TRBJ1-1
CASSYGQDTEAFF
TGTGCCAGCAGCTACGGACAGGACACTGAAGCTTTCTTT
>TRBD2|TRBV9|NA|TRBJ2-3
CASSVGLREGTDTQYF
TGTGCCAGCAGCGTAGGTTTGCGGGAGGGGACAGATACGCAGTATTTT
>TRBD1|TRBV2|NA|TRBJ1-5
CASSETGGGFRNQPQHF
TGTGCCAGCAGTGAAACAGGGGGCGGTTTTAGGAATCAGCCCCAGCATTTT
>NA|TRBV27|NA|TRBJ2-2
CASSFSTGELFF
TGTGCCAGCAGTTTTTCCACCGGGGAGCTGTTTTTT
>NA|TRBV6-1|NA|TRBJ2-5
CASSEALVAEGRKTQYF
TGTGCCAGCAGTGAAGCGCTAGTAGCAGAAGGGAGGAAGACCCAGTACTTC
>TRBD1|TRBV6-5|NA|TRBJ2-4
CASTTDRLKNIQYF
TGTGCCAGCACCACGGACAGGCTTAAAAACATTCAGTACTTC
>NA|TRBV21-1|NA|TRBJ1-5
CASSKVGRSLEGDRVNQPQHF
TGTGCCAGCAGCAAAGTGGGCCGCTCGTTAGAAGGGGACAGGGTTAATCAGCCCCAGCATTTT
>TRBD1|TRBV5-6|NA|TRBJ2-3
CASSWESGQGARTQYF
TGTGCCAGCAGCTGGGAGTCGGGACAGGGGGCGCGTACGCAGTATTTT
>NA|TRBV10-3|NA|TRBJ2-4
CAISESNGGQGDKNIQYF
TGTGCCATCAGTGAGTCGAACGGGGGGCAAGGAGACAAAAACATTCAGTACTTC
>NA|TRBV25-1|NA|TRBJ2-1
CASSELRGDTYNEQFF
TGTGCCAGCAGTGAATTAAGAGGGGATACGTACAATGAGCAGTTCTTC
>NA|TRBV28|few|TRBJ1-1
CASSSPAARQNTEAFF
TGTGCCAGCAGCTCCCCTGCGGCGAGACAAAACACTGAAGCTTTCTTT
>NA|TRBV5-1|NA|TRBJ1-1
CASRYGTQGDTEAFF
TGCGCCAGCAGGTACGGCACGCAGGGCGACACTGAAGCTTTCTTT
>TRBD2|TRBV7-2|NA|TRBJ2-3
CASIPLAGNTDTQYF
TGTGCCAGCATTCCCCTAGCGGGGAACACAGATACGCAGTATTTT
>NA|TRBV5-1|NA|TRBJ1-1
CASSTRMNTEAFF
TGCGCCAGCAGCACCCGTATGAACACTGAAGCTTTCTTT
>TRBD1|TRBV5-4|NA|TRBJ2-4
CASSLRQGENIQYF
TGTGCCAGCAGCTTGCGACAGGGAGAAAACATTCAGTACTTC
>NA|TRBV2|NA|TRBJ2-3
CASSEAQTSTDTQYF
TGTGCCAGCAGTGAAGCACAGACAAGCACAGATACGCAGTATTTT
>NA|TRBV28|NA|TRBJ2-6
CASSFSRGGSGGANVLTF
TGTGCCAGCAGTTTTTCAAGGGGAGGATCTGGTGGGGCCAACGTCCTGACTTTC
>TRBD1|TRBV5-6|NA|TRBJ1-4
CASSFGQGSEKLFF
TGTGCCAGCAGCTTCGGACAGGGGTCGGAAAAACTGTTTTTT
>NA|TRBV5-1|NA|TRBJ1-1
CASSLVGEGTEAFF
TGCGCCAGCAGCTTGGTTGGGGAGGGCACTGAAGCTTTCTTT
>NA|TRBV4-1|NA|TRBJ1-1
CASSQELEGRAFF
TGCGCCAGCAGCCAAGAACTCGAGGGGCGAGCTTTCTTT
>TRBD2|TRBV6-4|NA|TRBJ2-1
CASSESGTSGYNEQFF
TGTGCCAGCAGTGAATCGGGGACTAGCGGGTACAATGAGCAGTTCTTC
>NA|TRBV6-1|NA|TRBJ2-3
CASSEVLEADTQYF
TGTGCCAGCAGTGAAGTGCTGGAGGCGGATACGCAGTATTTT
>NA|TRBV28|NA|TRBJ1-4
CASSFNGEKLFF
TGTGCCAGCAGTTTTAATGGGGAAAAACTGTTTTTT
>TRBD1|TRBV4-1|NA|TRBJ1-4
CASSQSGQGDSELFF
TGCGCCAGCAGCCAATCGGGACAGGGGGACTCGGAACTGTTTTTT
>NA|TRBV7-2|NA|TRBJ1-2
CASSLDGTRPYGYTF
TGTGCCAGCAGCTTAGATGGGACTAGGCCCTATGGCTACACCTTC
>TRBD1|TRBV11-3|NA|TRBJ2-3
CASSEEGQGGTDTQYF
TGTGCCAGCAGCGAAGAGGGACAGGGGGGCACAGATACGCAGTATTTT
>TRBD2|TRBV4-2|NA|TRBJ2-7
CASSQNLIGLAGVYEQYF
TGTGCCAGCAGCCAAAATTTAATCGGACTAGCGGGAGTCTACGAGCAGTACTTC
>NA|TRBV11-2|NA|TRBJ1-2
CASSLEVTGSGYTF
TGTGCCAGCAGCTTAGAGGTTACGGGCTCTGGCTACACCTTC
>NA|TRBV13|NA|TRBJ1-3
CASRQDSNGNTIYF
TGTGCCAGCAGACAAGACAGTAACGGAAACACCATATATTTT
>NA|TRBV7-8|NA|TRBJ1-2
CASSLDDRSGYTF
TGTGCCAGCAGCTTGGACGACAGGTCCGGCTACACCTTC
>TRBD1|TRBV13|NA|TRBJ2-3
CASSFLQGVDTQYF
TGTGCCAGCAGCTTCTTACAGGGGGTTGATACGCAGTATTTT
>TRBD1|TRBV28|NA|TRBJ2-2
CASSSFDRVQTGELFF
TGTGCCAGCAGTTCCTTTGACAGGGTTCAAACCGGGGAGCTGTTTTTT
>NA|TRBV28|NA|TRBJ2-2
CASNLVGTGELFF
TGTGCCAGCAATTTAGTGGGAACCGGGGAGCTGTTTTTT
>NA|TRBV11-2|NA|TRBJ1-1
CASSFSGLNTEAFF
TGTGCCAGCAGCTTTTCAGGGCTGAACACTGAAGCTTTCTTT
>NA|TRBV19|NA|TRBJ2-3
CASSIARDSDTQYF
TGTGCCAGTAGTATTGCCAGGGATTCAGATACGCAGTATTTT
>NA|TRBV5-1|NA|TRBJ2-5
CASRTDLRETQYF
TGCGCCAGCCGAACGGACCTCAGGGAGACCCAGTACTTC
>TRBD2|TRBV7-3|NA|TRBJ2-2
CASSNQMGLGDGELFF
TGTGCCAGCAGCAACCAGATGGGACTAGGAGACGGGGAGCTGTTTTTT
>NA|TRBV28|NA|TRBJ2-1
CASSPIDRINNEQFF
TGTGCCAGCAGTCCAATCGACCGTATCAACAATGAGCAGTTCTTC
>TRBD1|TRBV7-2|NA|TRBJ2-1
CASSPGGPYNEQFF
TGTGCCAGCAGCCCAGGGGGCCCCTACAATGAGCAGTTCTTC
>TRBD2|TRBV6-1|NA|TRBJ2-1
CASSERGLAGAYYNEQFF
TGTGCCAGCAGTGAAAGGGGACTCGCGGGAGCGTATTACAATGAGCAGTTCTTC
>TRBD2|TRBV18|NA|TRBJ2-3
CASSPPRAGVEGDTQYF
TGTGCCAGCTCACCACCTCGGGCGGGAGTAGAAGGAGATACGCAGTATTTT
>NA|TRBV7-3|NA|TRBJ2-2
CASSPGGPTGELFF
TGTGCCAGCAGCCCCGGGGGGCCCACCGGGGAGCTGTTTTTT
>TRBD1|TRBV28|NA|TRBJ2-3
CASSLTTGWADTQYF
TGTGCCAGCAGTTTAACGACAGGGTGGGCAGATACGCAGTATTTT
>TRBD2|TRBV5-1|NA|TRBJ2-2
CASSFSGPFGELFF
TGCGCCAGCAGCTTTAGCGGGCCTTTCGGGGAGCTGTTTTTT
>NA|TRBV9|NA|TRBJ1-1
CASSVVSTPNTEAFF
TGTGCCAGCAGCGTAGTATCGACCCCGAACACTGAAGCTTTCTTT
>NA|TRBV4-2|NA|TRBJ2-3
CASSQDGGGSDTQYF
TGTGCCAGCAGCCAAGACGGGGGCGGGAGTGATACGCAGTATTTT
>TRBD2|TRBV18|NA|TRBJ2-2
CASSPLAGDLTGELFF
TGTGCCAGCTCACCACTAGCGGGAGATCTGACCGGGGAGCTGTTTTTT
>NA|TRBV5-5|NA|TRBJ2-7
CASSPASYEQYF
TGTGCCAGCAGCCCAGCTTCCTACGAGCAGTACTTC
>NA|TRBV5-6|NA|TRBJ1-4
CASSHGHSLDEKLFF
TGTGCCAGCAGCCACGGACACTCGTTAGATGAAAAACTGTTTTTT